This is a list of T cell receptor beta chains from one sample in a study of shared clonotypes between healthy human individuals. Sequenced by immunoSEQ multiplex PCR; TCRdb stores in-frame clones only, minus some. The data contain approximately 2.5 million clones, under 95% of them singletons. Material for sequencing was naive CD4+ T cells from PBMCs. Receptors originate from a man aged 18-30 years in good health. Some clones in this sample may be carry-over from other donors' samples. The CDR3 runs from the conserved cysteine through the conserved F or W. D genes are given only for firm matches. Expanded clones are given a class, and other clones once, few, many or no size at all.

size,D,V,length,J,DNA,CDR3
.,.,TRBV30,15,TRBJ1-5,TGTGCCTGGGGTCTGGGGGGGTCGAGCAATCAGCCCCAGCATTTT,CAWGLGGSSNQPQHF
.,.,TRBV4-3,13,TRBJ1-3,TGCGCCAGCAGCCAAGATTGGGGAGGGCCCATATATTTT,CASSQDWGGPIYF
.,.,TRBV18,15,TRBJ2-1,TGTGCCAGCTCACCTATCTTAGCGGTAAACAATGAGCAGTTCTTC,CASSPILAVNNEQFF
.,.,TRBV28,15,TRBJ2-1,TGTGCCAGCAGCCTCGGGCAGGGCACCTACAATGAGCAGTTCTTC,CASSLGQGTYNEQFF
once,.,TRBV7-9,17,TRBJ1-4,TGTGCCAGCAGCTTAGTGTGGGGGGACGCAACTAATGAAAAACTGTTTTTT,CASSLVWGDATNEKLFF
.,TRBD1,TRBV5-4,14,TRBJ2-7,TGTGCCAGCAGCTTGGAGGGGGCGAGGAACGAGCAGTACTTC,CASSLEGARNEQYF
.,.,TRBV29-1,13,TRBJ2-5,TGCAGCGTTGGGGGCGGGGGCGTAGAGACCCAGTACTTC,CSVGGGGVETQYF
.,TRBD1,TRBV30,17,TRBJ2-7,TGTGCCTGGAGTGTAATCGTTCGGGGACAGCGACCCTACGAGCAGTACTTC,CAWSVIVRGQRPYEQYF
.,TRBD1,TRBV7-9,14,TRBJ1-3,TGTGCCAGCAGCCCCGGGACAGGTGGAAACACCATATATTTT,CASSPGTGGNTIYF
few,.,TRBV10-3,11,TRBJ1-1,TGTGCCACCCGAGGGCGCACTGAAGCTTTCTTT,CATRGRTEAFF
.,TRBD2,TRBV5-1,14,TRBJ2-7,TGCGCCAGCAGCATGACTAGCGGAGCCTACGAGCAGTACTTC,CASSMTSGAYEQYF
.,.,TRBV6-5,15,TRBJ1-5,TGTGCCAGCAGTAAACACAAAGCGAGCAATCAGCCCCAGCATTTT,CASSKHKASNQPQHF
.,TRBD2,TRBV2,15,TRBJ2-1,TGTGCCAGCACCCCCTGGGAGGGATCCTACAATGAGCAGTTCTTC,CASTPWEGSYNEQFF
.,TRBD1,TRBV4-3,15,TRBJ1-2,TGCGCCAGCAGCCCGGCTATGACAGGGATCTATGGCTACACCTTC,CASSPAMTGIYGYTF
.,.,TRBV5-1,15,TRBJ1-3,TGCGCCAGCACCCGAGGCGGGAGTCCTGGAAACACCATATATTTT,CASTRGGSPGNTIYF
.,.,TRBV5-1,15,TRBJ2-7,TGCGCCAGCAGCAGAACAGGGACAAATGGGTACGAGCAGTACTTC,CASSRTGTNGYEQYF
once,.,TRBV6-1,13,TRBJ2-7,TGTGCCAGCTTTCCCGAGTGGAGGGACGAGCAGTACTTC,CASFPEWRDEQYF
.,.,TRBV4-1,13,TRBJ2-1,TGCGCCAGCAGCCAACCGGGACACCCTGAGCAGTTCTTC,CASSQPGHPEQFF
few,TRBD1,TRBV19,13,TRBJ1-2,TGTGCCAGCAGACAGGGGGCCTCCTATGGCTACACCTTC,CASRQGASYGYTF
.,.,TRBV7-3,16,TRBJ2-1,TGTGCCAGCAGCCGGACCCTATTAGGCTCCTACAATGAGCAGTTCTTC,CASSRTLLGSYNEQFF
.,.,TRBV2,15,TRBJ2-2,TGTGCCAGCAGTGGGGAGGCCAGGGGTTCCGGGGAGCTGTTTTTT,CASSGEARGSGELFF
.,.,TRBV30,15,TRBJ2-2,TGTGCCTGGATGAGGCGGGAATTATATAGAGGGGAGCTGTTTTTT,CAWMRRELYRGELFF
.,TRBD2,TRBV6-5,16,TRBJ2-2,TGTGCCAGCAGTTACTCGGCTAGCGGGTCAACCGGGGAGCTGTTTTTT,CASSYSASGSTGELFF
.,TRBD1,TRBV14,13,TRBJ1-5,TGTGCCAGCAGCTATTCCGGGACAGTTACCCAGCATTTT,CASSYSGTVTQHF
.,TRBD1,TRBV5-1,16,TRBJ1-3,TGCGCCAGCAGCTTGGCTGGGACAGGTACTGGAAACACCATATATTTT,CASSLAGTGTGNTIYF
.,.,TRBV28,13,TRBJ2-7,TGTGCCAGCACCCTCTTGGGGGGGGCGGGGGAGTACTTC,CASTLLGGAGEYF
.,.,TRBV9,14,TRBJ1-2,TGTGCCAGCAGCCTCGGCAGGGCGGCCTATGGCTACACCTTC,CASSLGRAAYGYTF
.,.,TRBV7-9,18,TRBJ2-2,TGTGCCAGCAGCTTAGGGGGACGGGCTGATAAGGGCACCGGGGAGCTGTTTTTT,CASSLGGRADKGTGELFF
.,TRBD1,TRBV6-1,16,TRBJ1-5,TGTGCCAGCAGTAAAGACAGGGTGGGGAACAATCAGCCCCAGCATTTT,CASSKDRVGNNQPQHF
once,TRBD1,TRBV2,16,TRBJ2-1,TGTGCCAGCAGAGCGTCAGGGGGAAGGACCTACAATGAGCAGTTCTTC,CASRASGGRTYNEQFF
.,TRBD1,TRBV10-3,18,TRBJ1-2,TGTGCCATCAGTATTTCCGGGACAGGGGGCGCCCAGGCAAATGGCTACACCTTC,CAISISGTGGAQANGYTF
.,TRBD2,TRBV30,13,TRBJ2-5,TGTGCCTGGAGACCCGGGAGGGGGGAGACCCAGTACTTC,CAWRPGRGETQYF
.,.,TRBV28,13,TRBJ2-7,TGTGCCAGCAGTACTCCGGGATCAACGGAGCAGTACTTC,CASSTPGSTEQYF
.,.,TRBV18,17,TRBJ2-5,TGTGCCAGCTCACCGGGACGCACCCCCACTTGGAGGGAGACCCAGTACTTC,CASSPGRTPTWRETQYF
.,.,TRBV6-6,15,TRBJ1-1,TGTGCCAGCAGTTACGGCGGACAGAGAGCCACTGAAGCTTTCTTT,CASSYGGQRATEAFF
.,.,TRBV10-3,13,TRBJ2-1,TGTGCCATCTCTACAGGGCGGCACAATGAGCAGTTCTTC,CAISTGRHNEQFF
once,.,TRBV6-1,15,TRBJ2-7,TGTGCCAGCAGTGAAGCGCAGGCCCTTTCCTACGAGCAGTACTTC,CASSEAQALSYEQYF
.,.,TRBV7-9,12,TRBJ1-3,TGTGCCAGCAGCTTAACGTCCCTAAGAATATATTTT,CASSLTSLRIYF
.,.,TRBV28,13,TRBJ2-1,TGTGCCGGTCCCGGGGTAACCCCCAATGAGCAGTTCTTC,CAGPGVTPNEQFF
.,.,TRBV2,12,TRBJ2-7,TGTGCCAGCAGGGCGGACAGCTACGAGCAGTACTTC,CASRADSYEQYF
.,TRBD1,TRBV28,18,TRBJ2-7,TGTGCCAGCAGTTACGACCTCTACGGGACAGGGGCGTCCTACGAGCAGTACTTC,CASSYDLYGTGASYEQYF
.,.,TRBV5-1,14,TRBJ1-6,TGCGCCAGCAGCTTGGACAGGGTAAATTCACCCCTCCACTTT,CASSLDRVNSPLHF
.,.,TRBV5-1,13,TRBJ2-3,TGCGCCAGCAGTTGGACTGGCACAGATACGCAGTATTTT,CASSWTGTDTQYF